The 15 T cell receptor beta chains below all came from one sample that was sequenced in a study of neurological immune-mediated disorders. TCRdb independently ran MiXCR on the 5' RACE reads; one entry per CDR3 protein. In the table there are tens of thousands of distinct CDR3 sequences, just under 4.5% of which are singletons. The sequenced material came from PBMCs. The receptors were gathered from a woman in her sixties with multiple sclerosis.

J is TRBJ2-3 and V is TRBV2; D unclear. Trimming left V 10 bases short and J 4 bases short, with 12 bases between. The CDR3 contains 12 residues. CDR1 is SNHLY, CDR2 FYNNEI, per germline. The CDR3 sequence: CATSWGADTQYF. The CDR3 nucleotides read TGTGCCACCTCTTGGGGTGCAGATACGCAGTATTTT.

In this sample, this clonotype turned up many times. The CDR3: CASRTSGSTDTQYF. The CDR3 bases are TGTGCCAGCAGGACTAGCGGGAGCACAGATACGCAGTATTTT. The rearrangement links TRBV7-2 to TRBJ2-3; TRBD2 agrees at 10 bases. Germline V gene lookup returns CDR1 SGHTA and CDR2 FQGNSA. V shed 6 bases and J 0 bases; nucleotides not matched to a gene: 0. This CDR3 has 14 amino acids. Using reference TRBV7-2 and TRBJ2-3 for the parts outside the CDR3, the full variable domain is GAGVSQSPSNKVTEKGKDVELRCDPISGHTALYWYRQSLGQGLEFLIYFQGNSAPDKSGLPSDRFSAERTGGSVSTLTIQRTQQEDSAVYLCASRTSGSTDTQYFGPGTRLTVL.

This clonotype was recorded at least ten times. The chain joins TRBV20-1 to TRBJ2-5, with 9 bases lining up with TRBD2. CDR3 length: 15 amino acids. The germline gives CDR1 DFQATT, CDR2 SNEGSKA (reference sequence). Unmatched junction bases numbered 5, after V lost 3 bases and J lost 0 bases. CDR3 protein: CSARVAGEDQETQYF. The CDR3 region has the DNA TGCAGTGCTAGGGTAGCGGGAGAGGACCAAGAGACCCAGTACTTC.

This clonotype showed up many times. This chain's CDR3 is CASSSGQGGSPLHF. For the CDR3, the DNA is TGCGCCAGCAGCTCCGGACAGGGAGGCTCACCCCTCCACTTT. The chain is built from TRBV5-1 and TRBJ1-6; 8 bases map to TRBD1. J gave up 10 bases and V 3 bases, and 6 bases lay outside the gene matches. Germline V CDR1 and CDR2: SGHRS, YFSETQ. CDR3 length: 14 amino acids.

Notes on this clonotype: A much larger clone sits a single nucleotide away, making a read error possible. The chain couples TRBV11-2 to TRBJ1-1; D remains ambiguous. This CDR3 comprises 14 residues. Germline CDR1 reads SGHAT; CDR2 reads FQNNGV. CDR3 sequence: CVSTFGVLGTEAFF. Here the CDR3 DNA reads TGTGTCAGCACCTTTGGGGTGTTGGGCACTGAAGCTTTCTTT.

A few counts support this clonotype. The chain joins TRBV5-5 to TRBJ2-3, with 8 nucleotides matching TRBD1. The CDR3 spans 15 residues. The ends lost 4 bases at V and 0 bases at J; junction bases unmatched: 4. Germline CDR1 is SGHKS and CDR2 is YYEKEE (reference sequence). For the CDR3, the DNA is TGTGCCAGCAGCACCGGACAGGGAAGCACAGATACGCAGTATTTT. This codes for CASSTGQGSTDTQYF.

This clonotype came up many times. CDR3 coding DNA: TGCGCCAGCAGAGCCCTAGCGGGGGACTACGAGCAGTACTTC. Amino acids: CASRALAGDYEQYF. The rearrangement links TRBV5-1 to TRBJ2-7, with 10 bases lining up with TRBD2. This CDR3 contains 14 residues. In germline, CDR1 is SGHRS, CDR2 YFSETQ. The V gene end was trimmed by 5 bases and the J gene end by 3 bases; junction bases not matched to a gene: 5.

This clonotype was observed a few times. An end of the junction does not agree with germline; a read error may underlie this. The chain combines TRBV5-6 with TRBJ1-5; D is possibly TRBD1 (5 bases). This CDR3 is built from 13 residues. Germline V lookup: CDR1 SGHDT, CDR2 YYEEEE. The CDR3 loop reads CASSFDRNQPQHF. The CDR3 nucleotides read TGTGCCAGCAGCTTTGACAGAAATCAGCCTCAGCATTTT.

This clonotype was seen ten or more times. The V gene is TRBV12-3 or TRBV12-4, the J gene TRBJ1-4, with unresolved D. Trimming took off 5 bases at V and 0 bases at J, with 13 bases between the two ends. The CDR3 spans 16 residues. The CDR3 loop reads CASSDETRATNEKLFF. The CDR3 DNA sequence: TGTGCCAGCAGTGATGAGACACGTGCAACTAATGAAAAACTGTTTTTT.

In this sample, this clonotype turned up many times. The chain recombines TRBV10-3 with TRBJ2-3; weak D call: TRBD1 (5 bases). V gave up 0 bases and J gave up 3 bases, with 10 bases separating them. This CDR3 contains 15 residues. Looked up from germline, CDR1 is ENHRY and CDR2 is SYGVKD. The CDR3 spells CAISESSPGTDTQYF. In DNA, the CDR3 is TGTGCCATCAGTGAGTCGTCTCCAGGGACAGATACGCAGTATTTT.

This clonotype was counted at least ten times. This chain joins TRBV6-1 and TRBJ2-3; no clear D. The CDR3 loop spans 15 amino acids. CDR1 and CDR2 (germline): MNHNS, SASEGT. Trimming took off 2 bases at V and 2 bases at J, with 11 bases between the two ends. Here the CDR3 reads CASSERRITTDTQYF. For the CDR3, the DNA is TGTGCCAGCAGTGAAAGGCGGATTACCACAGATACGCAGTATTTT.

This clonotype was recorded at least ten times. The V gene is TRBV12-3 or TRBV12-4, the J gene TRBJ2-3; the D is unclear. The CDR3 runs 15 residues. The V end was cut by 1 base, the J end by 1 base, with 9 bases between. The CDR3 loop is CASSLELQGTDTQYF. CDR3 bases: TGTGCCAGCAGTTTAGAACTACAAGGCACAGATACGCAGTATTTT.

The table lists this clonotype with many counts. The chain is built from TRBV10-3 and TRBJ1-5, with D perhaps TRBD1 (6 bases). Trimming stripped 3 bases from V and 7 bases from J, with 10 bases between. The CDR3 totals 13 residues. Germline CDR1 ENHRY, CDR2 SYGVKD. CDR3 bases: TGTGCCATCAGTGAAACAGGGCGCCAGCCCCAGCATTTT. Protein: CAISETGRQPQHF.

This clonotype was seen ten or more times. The gene calls are TRBV2 and TRBJ2-5, with D possibly matching TRBD2 (5 bases). Germline loops: CDR1 SNHLY, CDR2 FYNNEI. This CDR3 has 13 residues. With 6 bases removed from V and 4 bases from J, the gap between germline ends came to 12 bases. CDR3 nucleotides: TGTGCCAGCAGGCTCCGAGGGCGAGAGACCCAGTACTTC. Its protein is CASRLRGRETQYF.

This clonotype came up many times. V is TRBV24-1 and J is TRBJ2-1; D is perhaps TRBD1 or TRBD2 (5 bases each). Trimming took off 10 bases at V and 5 bases at J, with 14 bases between the two ends. Germline-derived CDR1 and CDR2 are KGHDR and SFDVKD. This CDR3 has 13 residues. The CDR3 loop is CATAGALHNEQFF. Written as DNA, the CDR3 is TGTGCCACTGCCGGGGCGCTTCACAATGAGCAGTTCTTC.